This passage covers 17 T cell receptor beta chains from one sample sequenced in a study of T cells in Graves' hyperthyroidism and ophthalmopathy. Template material for amplifying TCR beta CDR3 regions consisted of RNA transcripts. In the first-round RT-PCR of the TCR CDR3, the HTBI primer set was used. TCRdb recomputed calls from the multiplex PCR reads with MiXCR, one row per CDR3 protein. The top ten hold roughly 24% of the sample, which has about 350,000 distinct CDR3 sequences, about 15% seen once. Sequenced: blood. These receptor sequences come from a woman in her thirties with Graves' hyperthyroidism.

This clonotype was observed a single time. The J gene is TRBJ1-2, the V gene TRBV7-9; D is unclear. The CDR3 loop spans 10 amino acids. Between the trimmed V and J ends, which lost 5 bases and 10 bases, there was a span of 8 bases. Germline-derived CDR1 and CDR2 are SEHNR and FQNEAQ (reference sequence). CDR3 protein: CASSPKDYTF. CDR3 sequence (DNA): TGTGCCAGCAGCCCTAAGGACTACACCTTC.

This clonotype was picked up many times. This chain connects TRBV10-3 to TRBJ2-1; 8 bases fit TRBD1. Germline CDR1 reads ENHRY; CDR2 reads SYGVKD. This CDR3 comprises 14 residues. V lost 6 bases, J lost 7 bases, and 8 bases stayed unmatched. CDR3 coding DNA: TGTGCCATCAGGTTACAGGGGGAGATAAATGAGCAGTTCTTC. This encodes CAIRLQGEINEQFF.

About this clonotype itself: This clone may be a read error of a much larger clone one base away. The V and J genes are TRBV11-2 and TRBJ2-1; D call uncertain. Trimming took off 3 bases at V and 5 bases at J, with 14 bases between the two ends. Germline V gene lookup returns CDR1 SGHAT and CDR2 FQNNGV. The CDR3 covers 15 residues. DNA for the CDR3: TGTGCCAGCAGCTTGGCCCGGAGCGAGAACAATGAGCAGTTCTTC. It encodes CASSLARSENNEQFF. The whole variable domain, filled in from reference TRBV11-2 and TRBJ2-1, reads EAGVAQSPRYKIIEKRQSVAFWCNPISGHATLYWYQQILGQGPKLLIQFQNNGVVDDSQLPKDRFSAERLKGVDSTLKIQPAKLEDSAVYLCASSLARSENNEQFFGPGTRLTVL.

Note on this clonotype: A much larger clone lies one base from this, so it may be a read error. The chain links TRBV5-1 to TRBJ1-1, with D perhaps TRBD1 (6 bases). This CDR3 has 14 residues. Germline CDR1 and CDR2: SGHRS and YFSETQ. V dropped 3 bases and J dropped 5 bases, with 14 bases sitting between them. CDR3 in amino acids: CASSWIGGGTEAFF. The CDR3 DNA sequence: TGCGCCAGCAGCTGGATAGGGGGGGGAACTGAAGCTTTCTTT.

CDR3 region: CASSPTGTGGFGYTF. DNA for the CDR3: TGTGCCAGCTCCCCTACCGGGACAGGGGGGTTCGGCTACACCTTC. J is TRBJ1-2 and V is TRBV18, with TRBD1 matching over 11 bases. The CDR3 has 15 amino acids. With V trimmed by 6 bases and J by 8 bases, 11 bases remained unmatched. CDR1 is KGHSH and CDR2 is LQKENI in the germline V gene.

At least ten counts were recorded for this clonotype. V usage is TRBV20-1 and J usage is TRBJ2-7, with no clear D. The V end lost 3 bases, the J end lost 6 bases, and 15 bases lay between the germline ends. The CDR3 contains 13 residues. Germline V lookup: CDR1 DFQATT, CDR2 SNEGSKA (reference sequence). The CDR3 is CSARKESYREQYF. In DNA form, the CDR3 reads TGCAGTGCTAGGAAGGAGTCGTATCGCGAGCAGTACTTC.

Ten or more counts support this clonotype. This chain joins TRBV12-3 or TRBV12-4 and TRBJ1-1; D gene uncertain. Deletions cut 1 base from V and 8 bases from J, with 8 bases between. This CDR3 has 12 amino acids. The CDR3 DNA reads TGTGCCAGCAGTTTAGGGACCAAGGAAGCTTTCTTT. As protein: CASSLGTKEAFF.

The chain is built from TRBV30 and TRBJ2-7; D may be TRBD1 (6 bases). Germline V gene data show CDR1 as GTSNPN and CDR2 as SVGIG (reference sequence). The CDR3 runs to 13 residues. V gave up 2 bases and J gave up 6 bases, with 14 bases separating them. CDR3 nucleotide sequence: TGTGCCTGGAGTCCTATCAGGGGCGGCGAGCAGTACTTC. As protein: CAWSPIRGGEQYF.

This clonotype was seen many times. V gene TRBV7-9 combines with J gene TRBJ2-5; TRBD1 is a possible D gene (5 bases). CDR1 and CDR2 (germline): SEHNR, FQNEAQ (reference sequence). The CDR3 is 16 amino acids. V lost 2 bases to trimming and J lost 5 bases, with 18 bases between them. CDR3 loop: CASSLSVGALGETQYF. The CDR3, as DNA: TGTGCCAGCAGCTTATCGGTTGGGGCACTCGGGGAGACCCAGTACTTC.

There are many counts of this clonotype. The rearrangement links TRBV7-2 to TRBJ2-1; tentatively, D is TRBD1 or TRBD2 (5 bases each). Germline lookup yields CDR1 SGHTA and CDR2 FQGNSA. This CDR3 region has 16 residues. V lost 1 base and J lost 2, with 12 bases in between. The CDR3 sequence: CASSLDLTGPYNEQFF. In DNA form, the CDR3 reads TGTGCCAGCAGCTTAGACCTTACGGGGCCCTACAATGAGCAGTTCTTC.

This clonotype appeared a few times. The chain employs TRBV29-1 and TRBJ2-7, with D perhaps matching TRBD1 (6 bases). The CDR3 totals 15 residues. V gave up 1 base and J gave up 3 bases, with 16 bases separating them. Germline V gives CDR1 SQVTM, CDR2 ANQGSEA. The CDR3 coding sequence is TGCAGCGTTGAAGTTGATGCAGGGGCACGCTACGAGCAGTACTTC. It is translated as CSVEVDAGARYEQYF.

The gene calls are TRBV6-1 and TRBJ2-1, with 8 bases aligning to TRBD1. Germline CDR1 is MNHNS and CDR2 is SASEGT. V shed 8 bases and J 5 bases; nucleotides not matched to a gene: 8. This CDR3 region has 14 residues. The CDR3 sequence is CASHRDRFNNEQFF. The CDR3 region has the DNA TGTGCCAGCCACCGGGACAGGTTCAACAATGAGCAGTTCTTC.

There are many counts of this clonotype. This chain links TRBV28 with TRBJ1-5; TRBD1 matches at 9 bases. Germline-derived CDR1 and CDR2 are MDHEN and SYDVKM. This CDR3 comprises 16 residues. V shed 5 bases, J shed 2 bases, and the junction held 7 bases outside the gene matches. The CDR3 DNA sequence: TGTGCCAGCAGTCCATGGACAGGGGTCGGCAATCAGCCCCAGCATTTT. Its translation is CASSPWTGVGNQPQHF.

J is TRBJ2-7 and V is TRBV6-1; D call uncertain. The V end lost 6 bases, the J end lost 4 bases, and 7 bases lay between the germline ends. The CDR3 loop spans 11 amino acids. Germline CDR1 reads MNHNS; CDR2 reads SASEGT. The CDR3 region is CASRDLYEQYF. DNA for the CDR3: TGTGCCAGCAGAGACTTGTACGAGCAGTACTTC.

This clonotype has just a few counts. The rearrangement uses TRBV6-5 and TRBJ2-7; no clear D gene. V shed 1 base and J shed 7 bases, with 8 bases lying between them. Germline CDR1 reads MNHEY; CDR2 reads SVGAGI. The CDR3 sequence is 12 residues long. CDR3 bases: TGTGCCAGCAGTTACTTCCACGGGGAGCAGTACTTC. Protein sequence: CASSYFHGEQYF.

This clonotype was recorded a few times. The chain joins TRBV2 to TRBJ2-5; 8 bases match TRBD1. The CDR3 covers 15 residues. Trimming cost V 7 bases and J 2 bases; bases outside gene matches: 9. Germline loops: CDR1 SNHLY, CDR2 FYNNEI. CDR3 in amino acids: CASKGNRGSQETQYF. CDR3 DNA sequence: TGTGCCAGCAAGGGGAACAGGGGGAGTCAAGAGACCCAGTACTTC.

This clonotype was found many times. The chain couples TRBV6-2 or TRBV6-3 to TRBJ1-1; D may be TRBD1 (5 bases). Per germline, CDR1 MNHEY and CDR2 SVGEGT. V lost 1 base and J lost 4, with 10 bases in between. The CDR3 covers 14 residues. CDR3 bases: TGTGCCAGCAGTTACTTAACAGGCAGCACTGAAGCTTTCTTT. It specifies CASSYLTGSTEAFF.